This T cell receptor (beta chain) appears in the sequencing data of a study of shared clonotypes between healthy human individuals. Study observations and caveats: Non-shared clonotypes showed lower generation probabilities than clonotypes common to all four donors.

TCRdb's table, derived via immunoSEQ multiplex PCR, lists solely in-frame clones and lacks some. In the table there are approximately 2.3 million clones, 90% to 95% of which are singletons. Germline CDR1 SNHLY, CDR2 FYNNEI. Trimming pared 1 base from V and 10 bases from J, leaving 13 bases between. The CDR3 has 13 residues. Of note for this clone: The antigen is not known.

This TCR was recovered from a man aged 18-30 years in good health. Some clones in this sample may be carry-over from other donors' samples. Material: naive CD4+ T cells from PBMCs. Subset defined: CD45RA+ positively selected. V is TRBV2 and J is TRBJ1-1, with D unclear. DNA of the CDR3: TGTGCCAGCAGTGAAGAGTCGGCAGTTGGAGCTTTCTTT. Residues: CASSEESAVGAFF.